The present T cell receptor (beta chain) was sequenced within a study of cytomegalovirus exposure and HLA in healthy donors. The V gene's germline CDR1 is SGHDT and CDR2 YYEEEE. The V segment lost 4 bases and the J segment 2 bases; nucleotides outside the gene matches: 7. CDR3 length: 15 residues. Note on this clone: Its target is unknown.

A multiplex PCR was run with 60 Vbeta primers and 13 Jbeta primers. Libraries were prepared by immunoSEQ multiplex PCR; TCRdb keeps only in-frame clonotypes and omits some of them. The table counts 50,000 to 70,000 clones; 3.6% lies in the top ten. Findings and caveats of the study: The authors excluded some V segments, including TRBV6-2 and TRBV6-3, as indistinguishable. CMV serostatus was the only immune exposure information that was available. One cluster of highly shared sequence variants probably arose as a sequencing artifact. Later on, an analysis found that several of the most significant clusters appeared to be linked to common viral pathogens, which included parvovirus B19.

The chain recombines TRBV5-6 with TRBJ1-1; 8 bases fit TRBD1. Sequencing input: PBMCs. This clonotype was sampled from a woman aged 18-29 years in good health and CMV-seronegative. The CDR3 nucleotides read TGTGCCAGCAGCGAGGACAGGGCTTTAAACACTGAAGCTTTCTTT. Protein sequence: CASSEDRALNTEAFF.